Below are 23 T cell receptor beta chains sequenced from a single sample in a study of T cell responses to AZD1222 COVID-19 vaccine. The repertoire was sequenced with immunoSEQ multiplex PCR; TCRdb's copy has only in-frame clones and lacks some. The data show 140,000 to 150,000 clones, 93% seen once. Material: peripheral blood, obtained on day 0 of AZD1222 vaccination. Every receptor here comes from an adult in good health.

V is TRBV6-5 and J is TRBJ1-5; no clear D gene. There are 13 residues in the CDR3. V lost 10 bases, J lost 2 bases, and 12 bases lay in between. Germline V lookup: CDR1 MNHEY, CDR2 SVGAGI. The CDR3 reads CATRTGGNQPQHF. The CDR3 DNA sequence: TGTGCCACCCGGACGGGCGGCAATCAGCCCCAGCATTTT.

This clone was found once. The chain couples TRBV3-1 (or the pseudogene TRBV3-2) to TRBJ1-6; possible D gene TRBD1, 5 bases. This CDR3 is built from 13 residues. V was clipped by 4 bases and J by 14 bases, with 15 bases between them. Germline assignment: CDR1 LGHDT and CDR2 YNNKEL (reference sequence). The CDR3 coding sequence is TGTGCCAGCAGCCCTACCCGGGAGGGGTCCCTCCACTTT. This encodes CASSPTREGSLHF.

The gene calls are TRBV5-1 and TRBJ2-3; 9 nucleotides align to TRBD2. Germline CDR1 reads SGHRS; CDR2 reads YFSETQ. The CDR3 consists of 18 residues. V trimming: 0 bases; J trimming: 1 base; junction bases outside the gene matches: 9. The CDR3 reads CASSLDAGGPLGTDTQYF. CDR3 DNA: TGCGCCAGCAGCTTGGACGCGGGGGGGCCTCTGGGCACAGATACGCAGTATTTT. Drawing the rest from reference TRBV5-1 and TRBJ2-3, the complete variable domain is KAGVTQTPRYLIKTRGQQVTLSCSPISGHRSVSWYQQTPGQGLQFLFEYFSETQRNKGNFPGRFSGRQFSNSRSEMNVSTLELGDSALYLCASSLDAGGPLGTDTQYFGPGTRLTVL.

This chain links TRBV6-1 with TRBJ1-5; no clear D gene. The CDR3 extends over 13 amino acids. V was trimmed by 5 bases and J by 2 bases, leaving 7 bases between them. Per the germline V gene, CDR1 is MNHNS and CDR2 is SASEGT. The CDR3 DNA follows: TGTGCCAGCAGTTCCGGCGGCAATCAGCCCCAGCATTTT. Residues: CASSSGGNQPQHF.

The CDR3 loop is CASSQEGFVQNEQFF. The CDR3, as DNA: TGTGCCAGCAGCCAAGAAGGTTTCGTCCAGAATGAGCAGTTCTTC. The rearrangement uses TRBV4-2 and TRBJ2-1; D call uncertain. CDR1 LGHNA and CDR2 YNFKEQ come from the germline V gene. V gave up 0 bases and J gave up 7 bases, with 13 bases separating them. The CDR3 loop spans 15 amino acids.

This clone showed up just a few times. The chain joins TRBV25-1 to TRBJ1-1, with D uncertain. Germline V gene data show CDR1 as MGHDK and CDR2 as SYGVNS. This CDR3 has 13 amino acids. The germline V and J ends were trimmed by 5 bases and 1 base, with 8 bases remaining between them. The CDR3 DNA is TGTGCCAGCAGTTTAACACCGAACACTGAAGCTTTCTTT. Its protein is CASSLTPNTEAFF.

This rearrangement joins TRBV30 to TRBJ2-1, with TRBD2 matching over 9 bases. The CDR3 length is 13 residues. Germline V gives CDR1 GTSNPN, CDR2 SVGIG (reference sequence). The J segment lost 2 bases and the V segment lost 7 bases, leaving 3 bases of the junction unmatched. The CDR3 nucleotides read TGTGCCTATAGCGGGAGACCCTACAATGAGCAGTTCTTC. Protein sequence: CAYSGRPYNEQFF.

This chain links TRBV4-2 with TRBJ2-1; D remains unclear. CDR1 LGHNA and CDR2 YNFKEQ come from the germline V gene. V gave up 1 base and J gave up 8 bases, with 15 bases separating them. CDR3 length: 15 residues. CDR3 DNA sequence: TGTGCCAGCAGCCAAGGTTCGACTCAATCAGATGAGCAGTTCTTC. It is translated as CASSQGSTQSDEQFF.

This rearrangement joins TRBV18 to TRBJ1-3; 8 bases line up with TRBD1. V trimming: 3 bases; J trimming: 1 base; junction bases outside the gene matches: 5. Germline values: CDR1 KGHSH, CDR2 LQKENI. This CDR3 has 16 amino acids. CDR3 bases: TGTGCCAGCTCACCCCAGGGGGCACCTTCTGGAAACACCATATATTTT. Amino acids: CASSPQGAPSGNTIYF.

The rearrangement uses TRBV7-2 and TRBJ1-5; D remains ambiguous. The V gene's germline CDR1 is SGHTA and CDR2 FQGNSA. The CDR3 length is 15 residues. V gave up 0 bases and J gave up 7 bases, with 13 bases separating them. The CDR3: CASSLAGGFRQPQHF. The DNA of the CDR3 is TGTGCCAGCAGCTTAGCAGGCGGGTTTCGGCAGCCCCAGCATTTT.

This clone has only a few counts. The genes are TRBV7-3 and TRBJ2-1; 14 nucleotides agree with TRBD2. The CDR3 has 18 amino acids. Germline loops: CDR1 SGHTA, CDR2 FQGTGA. V was pared by 0 bases and J by 1 base, with 2 bases of the junction left unmatched. The CDR3 DNA reads as TGTGCCAGCAGCTTAACTGGGACTAGCGGGAGTTCCTACAATGAGCAGTTCTTC. Its translation is CASSLTGTSGSSYNEQFF.

The genes are TRBV5-4 and TRBJ2-1; D uncertain. The germline CDR1 and CDR2 sequences are SGHNT and YYREEE (reference sequence). The CDR3 length is 12 residues. Trimming removed 4 bases at V and 7 bases at J, with 9 bases between. Written as DNA, the CDR3 is TGTGCCAGCAGCCCCCCCAATAATGAGCAGTTCTTC. Translating gives CASSPPNNEQFF.

The chain employs TRBV7-6 and TRBJ2-7; TRBD1 agrees at 9 bases. The CDR3 extends over 14 amino acids. J lost 3 bases, V lost 1 base, and 1 base had no gene match. Germline values: CDR1 SGHVS, CDR2 FNYEAQ. The CDR3 loop reads CASSLVGQGYEQYF. The CDR3 nucleotides are TGTGCCAGCAGCTTAGTGGGACAGGGCTACGAGCAGTACTTC. Full variable domain (missing parts from reference TRBV7-6 and TRBJ2-7): GAGVSQSPRYKVTKRGQDVALRCDPISGHVSLYWYRQALGQGPEFLTYFNYEAQQDKSGLPNDRFSAERPEGSISTLTIQRTEQRDSAMYRCASSLVGQGYEQYFGPGTRLTVT.

The chain is built from TRBV4-2 and TRBJ1-3; D is perhaps TRBD1 (5 bases). Between the trimmed V and J ends, which lost 4 bases and 0 bases, there was a span of 13 bases. Germline V lookup: CDR1 LGHNA, CDR2 YNFKEQ. The CDR3 runs to 16 residues. CDR3 protein: CASSPNRFSSGNTIYF. The CDR3, as DNA: TGTGCCAGCAGCCCGAACAGGTTCAGCTCTGGAAACACCATATATTTT.

The rearrangement uses TRBV5-6 and TRBJ1-5; tentative D call: TRBD1 (5 bases). Deletions cut 5 bases from V and 3 bases from J, with 9 bases between. The germline V gene encodes CDR1 SGHDT and CDR2 YYEEEE. The CDR3 spans 13 residues. CDR3 sequence (DNA): TGTGCCAGCAGTCAGGGCTACAATCAGCCCCAGCATTTT. Residues: CASSQGYNQPQHF.

The J gene is TRBJ2-7, the V gene TRBV28; D remains ambiguous. V lost 5 bases to trimming and J lost 2 bases, with 13 bases between them. The length of the CDR3 is 14 residues. CDR1 MDHEN and CDR2 SYDVKM come from the germline V gene. CDR3 protein: CASSPSVFPYEQYF. The CDR3 nucleotides read TGTGCCAGCAGTCCCTCGGTCTTCCCCTACGAGCAGTACTTC.

The rearrangement joins TRBV9 to TRBJ1-2; 7 nucleotides align to TRBD1. Per the germline V gene, CDR1 is SGDLS and CDR2 is YYNGEE. The CDR3 length is 16 residues. With 1 base clipped from V and 0 bases from J, the junction kept 6 bases outside the gene matches. CDR3 loop: CASSVSRDRANYGYTF. CDR3 coding DNA: TGTGCCAGCAGCGTAAGCCGGGACAGAGCTAACTATGGCTACACCTTC. Supplemented by reference TRBV9 and TRBJ1-2, the full variable domain reads DSGVTQTPKHLITATGQRVTLRCSPRSGDLSVYWYQQSLDQGLQFLIQYYNGEERAKGNILERFSAQQFPDLHSELNLSSLELGDSALYFCASSVSRDRANYGYTFGSGTRLTVV.

The chain joins TRBV2 to TRBJ1-1, with 10 bases fitting TRBD1. The CDR3 has 14 amino acids. Losses at the gene ends were 7 bases for V and 4 bases for J; bases not matched to a gene: 6. Germline loops: CDR1 SNHLY, CDR2 FYNNEI. CDR3 DNA: TGTGCCAGCAAGGGACAGGGGTCTATCACTGAAGCTTTCTTT. Its translation: CASKGQGSITEAFF.

The chain employs TRBV5-1 and TRBJ2-1; 11 nucleotides agree with TRBD1. J gave up 4 bases and V 4 bases, and 7 bases lay outside the gene matches. Germline V gene data show CDR1 as SGHRS and CDR2 as YFSETQ. The CDR3 runs 16 residues. The CDR3 is CASSPAGTGGYNEQFF. CDR3 DNA: TGCGCCAGCAGCCCGGCGGGGACAGGGGGGTACAATGAGCAGTTCTTC.

This clone was counted only a few times. The genes are TRBV10-3 and TRBJ1-3, with D unclear. Germline V gives CDR1 ENHRY, CDR2 SYGVKD. The V end was cut by 2 bases, the J end by 1 base, with 6 bases between. This CDR3 is 14 amino acids long. The CDR3 nucleotides read TGTGCCATCAGTGAGGGTCTATCTGGAAACACCATATATTTT. Its protein is CAISEGLSGNTIYF.

This chain joins TRBV6-6 and TRBJ1-2; 8 bases are a match to TRBD1. The CDR3 is 15 residues long. The junction had 11 bases not matched to a gene; V was cut back by 4 bases and J by 7 bases. The germline gives CDR1 MNHNY, CDR2 SVGAGI (reference sequence). Written as DNA, the CDR3 is TGTGCCAGCAGTTTCATGACAGGGGCCGGGTCTGGCTACACCTTC. Amino acids: CASSFMTGAGSGYTF.

Details on this clone: This CDR3 is also generated by other DNA sequences in the sample. The chain combines TRBV9 with TRBJ2-1, with TRBD2 matching 7 bases. CDR1 is SGDLS, CDR2 YYNGEE, per germline. The CDR3 consists of 13 residues. Germline trimming cut 0 bases from V and 10 bases from J; bases unmatched to any gene: 4. The CDR3 is CASSVGGGSEQFF. CDR3 bases: TGTGCCAGCAGCGTAGGCGGGGGTAGCGAGCAGTTCTTC.

There are a few counts of this clone. J is TRBJ2-1 and V is TRBV7-2, with D perhaps TRBD2 (5 bases). From germline, CDR1 is SGHTA and CDR2 FQGNSA. The CDR3 has 15 residues. The ends were cut back, 2 bases at V and 2 bases at J, with 10 bases in the middle. In DNA form, the CDR3 reads TGTGCCAGCAGCTTAAGCTGGACTGCCTACAATGAGCAGTTCTTC. As protein: CASSLSWTAYNEQFF.